This T cell receptor (beta chain) came from a study of Graves' ophthalmopathy and Graves' hyperthyroidism. The study, taken as a whole, reports: Using a 13-signature model, the authors split ophthalmopathy from stable hyperthyroidism, with about 88% sensitivity and 81.08% specificity. The model's prediction of ophthalmopathy progression had roughly 70% sensitivity and around 78% specificity.

The sequenced template was RNA, covering the TCR beta CDR3 region. After a first-round RT-PCR with HTBI primers, a second-round multiplex PCR was run. From the multiplex PCR reads, TCRdb called clonotypes with MiXCR, one entry per CDR3 protein. The data show about 370,000 distinct CDR3 sequences, 17% seen once. This clonotype was seen many times. Its antigen remains unknown. The source is an adult woman with stable Graves' hyperthyroidism. The sample consisted of peripheral blood.

The CDR3 bases are TGTGCCAGCAGCCAAGTGGACAGGGGGGGACGTGGCGGCTACACCTTC. It is translated as CASSQVDRGGRGGYTF. The chain combines TRBV14 with TRBJ1-2, with TRBD1 matching over 10 bases. Germline V CDR1 and CDR2: SGHDN, FVKESK. V shed 1 base and J 8 bases; nucleotides not matched to a gene: 10. The CDR3 length is 16 residues.